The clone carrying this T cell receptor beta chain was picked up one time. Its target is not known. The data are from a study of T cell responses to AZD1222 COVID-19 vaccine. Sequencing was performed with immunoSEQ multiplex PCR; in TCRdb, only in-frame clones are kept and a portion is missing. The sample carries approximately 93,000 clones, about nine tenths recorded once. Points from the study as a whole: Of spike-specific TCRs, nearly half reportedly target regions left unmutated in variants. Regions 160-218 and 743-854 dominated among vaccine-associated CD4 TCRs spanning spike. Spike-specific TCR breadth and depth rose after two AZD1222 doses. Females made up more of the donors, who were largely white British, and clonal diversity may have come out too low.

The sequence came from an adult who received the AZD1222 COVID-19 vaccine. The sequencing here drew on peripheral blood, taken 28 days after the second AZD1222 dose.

In DNA, the CDR3 is TGTGCCAGCAAGCGGTGGGGGGGCGAAAAACTGTTTTTT. As protein: CASKRWGGEKLFF. The chain is built from TRBV6-1 and TRBJ1-4; D possibly corresponds to TRBD1 (6 bases). CDR1 and CDR2 (germline): MNHNS, SASEGT. V was clipped by 7 bases and J by 8 bases, with 14 bases between them. The CDR3 has 13 amino acids.